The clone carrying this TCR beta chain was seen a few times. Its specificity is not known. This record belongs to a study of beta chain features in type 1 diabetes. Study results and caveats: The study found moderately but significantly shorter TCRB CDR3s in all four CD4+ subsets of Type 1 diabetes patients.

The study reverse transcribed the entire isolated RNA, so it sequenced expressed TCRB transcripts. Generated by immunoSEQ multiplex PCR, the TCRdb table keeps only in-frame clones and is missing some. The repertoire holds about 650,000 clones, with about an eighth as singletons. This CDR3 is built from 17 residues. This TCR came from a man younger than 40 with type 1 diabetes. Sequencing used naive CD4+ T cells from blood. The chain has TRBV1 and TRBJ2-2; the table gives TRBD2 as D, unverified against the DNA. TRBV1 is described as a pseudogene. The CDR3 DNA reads TGCACCAGCAGCCAAGATCGCAGCGGGGGGGCAGGCGGGGAGCTGTTTTTT. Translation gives CTSSQDRSGGAGGELFF.